The present entry profiles one T cell receptor beta chain with its context. MiXCR, run by TCRdb on the 5' RACE reads, gives a single entry per CDR3 protein. Of 470,000 or so distinct CDR3 sequences in the sample, 24% are singletons; the top ten hold about 2.7%. Looked up from germline, CDR1 is MNHEY and CDR2 is SVGAGI. This CDR3 spans 14 amino acids. The V end lost 2 bases, the J end lost 1 base, and 6 bases lay between the germline ends. These data belong to a study of identical twins. The sample also formed part of further work on T cells expressing NK-cell markers. That paper adds: There remained a lack of clarity about HCMV specificity of expanded NKG2C+ T cell clones.

The TCR originated in a woman under 30 in good health. The rearrangement links TRBV6-5 to TRBJ2-4; D is perhaps TRBD1 (6 bases). Sequencing was performed on CD4+ T cells sorted from blood. The CDR3 loop is CASSYDRAKNIQYF. For the CDR3, the DNA is TGTGCCAGCAGTTACGACAGGGCCAAAAACATTCAGTACTTC.